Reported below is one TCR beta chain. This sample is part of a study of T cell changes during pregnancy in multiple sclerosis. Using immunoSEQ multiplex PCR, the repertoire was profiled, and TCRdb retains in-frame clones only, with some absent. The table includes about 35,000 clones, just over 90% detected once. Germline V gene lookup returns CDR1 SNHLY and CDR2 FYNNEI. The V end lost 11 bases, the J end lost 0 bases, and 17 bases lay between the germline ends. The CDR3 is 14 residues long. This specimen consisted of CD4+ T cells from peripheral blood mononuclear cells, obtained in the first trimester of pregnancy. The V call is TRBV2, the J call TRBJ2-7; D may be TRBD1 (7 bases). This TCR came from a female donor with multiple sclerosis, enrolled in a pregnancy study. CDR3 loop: CASQGGRTSYEQYF. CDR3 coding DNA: TGTGCCTCTCAGGGGGGACGGACCTCCTACGAGCAGTACTTC.